The rows below give T cell receptor beta chains drawn from one sample of a study of beta chain features in type 1 diabetes. The method was immunoSEQ multiplex PCR; TCRdb's version includes in-frame clones alone and lacks a portion of them. The sample lists 500,000 to 650,000 clones, around 12% occurring once. The sample was naive CD4+ T cells from blood. The receptor source for this set is a man aged 25-45 years with type 1 diabetes. CDR3s include the opening cysteine and the closing phenylalanine or tryptophan. Rows give clone size only sometimes, using once, few, many, or a class for an expanded clone.

size: few
V: TRBV30
J: TRBJ1-4
CDR3: CAWEDGTFEKLFF

size: -
V: TRBV7-2
J: TRBJ1-5
CDR3: CASSPQAEVNQPQHF

size: -
V: TRBV11-1
J: TRBJ2-1
CDR3: CASSFGQAVQFF

size: few
V: TRBV10-3
J: TRBJ2-7
CDR3: CAISESMDRGSYEQYF

size: -
V: TRBV7-2
J: TRBJ2-3
CDR3: CASSHGGLTITDTQYF

size: few
V: TRBV7-9
J: TRBJ2-3
CDR3: CASSLSTDTQYF

size: few
V: TRBV4-2
J: TRBJ2-1
CDR3: CASSQEGPYEQFF

size: -
V: TRBV19
J: TRBJ1-5
CDR3: CASSVQGSGQPQHF

size: -
V: TRBV6-6
J: TRBJ2-7
CDR3: CASSPGSYEQYF

size: few
V: TRBV18
J: TRBJ2-7
CDR3: CASSAVGSSYEQYF

size: -
V: TRBV19
J: TRBJ1-5
CDR3: CASSIVPRGGNQPQHF

size: -
V: TRBV7-9
J: TRBJ2-5
CDR3: CASSPPGDRGWETQYF

size: few
V: TRBV19
J: TRBJ2-7
CDR3: CASSTTRQGVYEQYF

size: -
V: TRBV10-3
J: TRBJ2-3
CDR3: CAISVGESTDTQYF

size: few
V: TRBV19
J: TRBJ2-1
CDR3: CASMVADEQFF

size: few
V: TRBV10-3
J: TRBJ1-4
CDR3: CASGGQGNEKLFF

size: -
V: TRBV4-3
J: TRBJ1-1
CDR3: CASSHPGSMIIF